This T cell receptor (beta chain) is from a study of tumor-infiltrating lymphocytes in primary liver carcinoma listed by TCRdb under 2017. With regard to the full study: Surgical resection was performed in China between November 2015 and 2016 on about 5 patients with histopathologically diagnosed primary liver carcinoma. The five patients, three men and two women aged 30 to 69 years, had hepatocellular carcinoma (four) or combined HCC and intrahepatic cholangiocarcinoma (one). The tumors of the five patients were staged as T1-T3 N0M0, with maximum diameters ranging from roughly 4.2 to 10 cm. Roughly 3.5 to 7.5 million productive TCRbeta reads were obtained per sample, and no significant difference in read depth was found between tissue types. TCRbeta repertoire sequencing, expression microarrays and whole-exome sequencing were combined in the study across five regions of each liver tumor, with adjacent normal tissue and blood also included. A total of roughly 35 specimens from 5 patients, comprising approximately 25 tumor regions, 5 adjacent noncancerous liver tissues and 5 peripheral blood samples, were covered by TCRbeta repertoire sequencing. Repertoires from technical replicates were highly reproducible, with mean shared-clone rates about 0.86 and correlation coefficients above 0.95. The paper's findings and limits, for the study overall: Consistent with antigen-driven expansion, pairs of tumor regions showed higher repertoire overlap (mean about 36%) than either tumor-adjacent pairs (about 17%) or tumor-blood pairs (around 14%). Because only the TCR beta chain was sequenced and unpaired alpha chains were not captured, true repertoire diversity is likely underestimated. The top 250 clones accounted for a significantly greater share of the repertoire in tumors than in blood (p = 0.039). Only 4 or 5 patients were included in the study, and the authors note that the findings should be validated in a larger study. Comparison of CD4+ and CD8+ T cell repertoires was precluded by the use of bulk unsorted samples.

RNA from unsorted whole blood was extracted with TRIzol reagent, and germline DNA was obtained with the DNeasy Blood & Tissue kit. At the time of sampling, the patients were treatment-naive and had chronic HBV infection. Roughly 4 milliliters of peripheral blood were collected into K2EDTA tubes before surgery. V and J lose 8 bases and 4 bases, and a span of 11 bases separates them. From a lookup of the germline V gene, CDR1 and CDR2 are MNHNS and SASEGT. The CDR3 holds 12 amino acids from the cysteine to the phenylalanine. This entry keeps only the CDR3 DNA: 36 bases, framed from base 1. Notes on this clonotype: The antigen this receptor binds is unknown. Since a much larger clone is just one base distant, this may be a read error.

Using a constant-region primer and ProtoScript II reverse transcriptase, TCRbeta-specific cDNA was reverse-transcribed from about 460 ng total RNA. TCRbeta libraries were built with three nested multiplex PCR rounds, a slightly modified ARM-PCR procedure. Multiplex TRBV1-TRBV30 forward primers and a Cbeta reverse primer were used in the first two PCR rounds, each of which was run for roughly 9 cycles. Sample barcodes and Illumina adapters were attached in a final 25-cycle PCR using Deep VentR polymerase. Before sequencing, amplicons of 200-500 bp were purified from gel using a QIAquick gel extraction kit. TCRbeta amplicons were sequenced on an Illumina HiSeq 2500 with 250-bp paired-end reads. The paper's data handling went like this. Quality trimming of reads was performed with Trimmomatic v0.33, and paired reads were merged with FLASH v1.2.11 so that full CDR3 sequences could be recovered. V, D and J germline segments were assigned to the rearranged TCRbeta sequences using MiGEC v1.2.1b. Clonotype statistics and Shannon-Wiener diversity indices were calculated with VDJtools v1.0.0. To reduce sampling bias, subsequent analyses other than the diversity analysis used only the 250 most abundant clonotypes in each sample. The public reads were quality trimmed at Q25 with fastp and then assembled into clones with MiXCR by TCRdb, keeping productive beta chains. Each entry is one CDR3 protein sequence, shown with its most common DNA and genes. For this entry, the V and J calls and clone size follow TCRdb and not the study's own pipeline. The sample table contains about 200,000 distinct CDR3 sequences; only one count was recorded for around three fifths of them. Approximately 6.6% of the sample is in the top ten clones.

The chain is encoded by TRBV6-1 joined to TRBJ2-5; the D gene is not confidently resolved. This clonotype originated in a woman in her sixties with primary liver carcinoma and hepatitis B virus infection. What was sequenced was peripheral blood. The CDR3 protein: CASHSCRETQYF. The bases read TGTGCCAGCCACTCGTGCCGAGAGACCCAGTACTTC.